This T cell receptor (beta chain) came from a study of CD8 T cells in ankylosing spondylitis. In germline, CDR1 is SGHAT, CDR2 FQNNGV. V dropped 5 bases and J dropped 4; count of bases not matched to a gene: 6. CDR3 size: 15 residues. This clonotype turned up a few times. From the 5' RACE reads, TCRdb called clonotypes with MiXCR, one entry per CDR3 protein. The sample includes roughly 180,000 distinct CDR3 sequences, 9.5% to 15% of them seen just once. Sequenced: blood, either unsorted or a sorted T cell fraction (not recorded which). V and J are TRBV11-2 and TRBJ2-3; 10 bases are a match to TRBD1. The TCR was taken from a male donor with ankylosing spondylitis or in good health (not recorded which). CDR3 in DNA: TGTGCCAGCAGCGTGGGGACAGGGGCCGCAGATACGCAGTATTTT. Translation gives CASSVGTGAADTQYF. Using reference TRBV11-2 and TRBJ2-3 for the parts outside the CDR3, the full variable domain is EAGVAQSPRYKIIEKRQSVAFWCNPISGHATLYWYQQILGQGPKLLIQFQNNGVVDDSQLPKDRFSAERLKGVDSTLKIQPAKLEDSAVYLCASSVGTGAADTQYFGPGTRLTVL.